A single sample gave rise to the 29 T cell receptor beta chains below, sequenced in a study of T cell responses to AZD1222 COVID-19 vaccine. Sequencing was performed with immunoSEQ multiplex PCR; in TCRdb, only in-frame clones are kept and a portion is missing. This table holds tens of thousands of clones, roughly four fifths found once. The sample here was peripheral blood, taken on day 0 of AZD1222 vaccination. These receptors were obtained from an adult in good health.

The rearrangement uses TRBV5-1 and TRBJ1-6; 7 nucleotides line up with TRBD1. After removal of 2 bases from V and 1 base from J, the junction contained 9 bases not matched to a gene. The CDR3 is 18 residues long. Germline-derived CDR1 and CDR2 are SGHRS and YFSETQ. CDR3 in DNA: TGCGCCAGCAGCTTTCGGGAACAGGGGATTTCCTATAATTCACCCCTCCACTTT. Protein sequence: CASSFREQGISYNSPLHF.

The V call is TRBV6-1, the J call TRBJ2-3; 13 bases align to TRBD2. Germline values: CDR1 MNHNS, CDR2 SASEGT. This CDR3 spans 17 amino acids. V shed 7 bases and J 4 bases; nucleotides not matched to a gene: 11. The CDR3 DNA reads as TGTGCCAGCAATGACCTACTAGCGGGGGGGCCCGCAGATACGCAGTATTTT. It codes for CASNDLLAGGPADTQYF.

This chain uses TRBV7-3 with TRBJ1-1; D not certain. V was trimmed by 2 bases and J by 8 bases, leaving 15 bases between them. Germline V gives CDR1 SGHTA, CDR2 FQGTGA. The CDR3 consists of 14 residues. The CDR3, as DNA: TGTGCCAGCAGCTTATCCACACCAGGTTCGGAAGCTTTCTTT. Translating it yields CASSLSTPGSEAFF.

V and J are TRBV3-1 (or the pseudogene TRBV3-2) and TRBJ2-3; the match to TRBD2 covers 10 bases. This CDR3 has 17 amino acids. J lost 6 bases, V lost 3 bases, and 12 bases had no gene match. Germline assignment: CDR1 LGHDT and CDR2 YNNKEL (reference sequence). CDR3 sequence: CASSQVVASGGADTQYF. CDR3 nucleotide sequence: TGTGCCAGCAGCCAGGTCGTTGCGAGCGGGGGGGCCGATACGCAGTATTTT.

The chain couples TRBV19 to TRBJ1-5; the match to TRBD1 covers 7 bases. J gave up 4 bases and V 5 bases, and 5 bases lay outside the gene matches. There are 14 residues in the CDR3. CDR1 is LNHDA, CDR2 SQIVND, per germline (reference sequence). CDR3 bases: TGTGCCAGTAGTGTGGGACAGAGTAATCAGCCCCAGCATTTT. It is translated as CASSVGQSNQPQHF. The whole variable domain, remainder taken from reference TRBV19 and TRBJ1-5, is DGGITQSPKYLFRKEGQNVTLSCEQNLNHDAMYWYRQDPGQGLRLIYYSQIVNDFQKGDIAEGYSVSREKKESFPLTVTSAQKNPTAFYLCASSVGQSNQPQHFGDGTRLSIL.

The gene calls are TRBV4-1 and TRBJ1-1; a possible D gene is TRBD1 (6 bases). The CDR3 runs 13 residues. Deletions cut 4 bases from V and 7 bases from J, with 13 bases between. Germline V gene sequence: CDR1 MGHRA, CDR2 YSYEKL. The CDR3 coding sequence is TGCGCCAGCAGCCTGGGAGGGGGAAATGAAGCTTTCTTT. Protein product: CASSLGGGNEAFF.

This clone has a handful of counts. The rearrangement joins TRBV6-5 to TRBJ1-1; 7 nucleotides match TRBD1. The V gene end was trimmed by 6 bases and the J gene end by 4 bases; junction bases not matched to a gene: 8. This CDR3 has 14 residues. CDR1 MNHEY and CDR2 SVGAGI come from the germline V gene. The CDR3: CASRTRQGSTEAFF. For the CDR3, the DNA is TGTGCCAGCAGGACCAGACAGGGAAGCACTGAAGCTTTCTTT.

This rearrangement joins TRBV11-2 to TRBJ2-7; tentative D call: TRBD1 (5 bases). V lost 3 bases, J lost 0 bases, and 12 bases lay in between. The germline gives CDR1 SGHAT, CDR2 FQNNGV. CDR3 length: 15 residues. CDR3 sequence (DNA): TGTGCCAGCAGCTTCCAGCAGGGAAGCTCCTACGAGCAGTACTTC. Encoded protein: CASSFQQGSSYEQYF.

Turning to this clone: The germline gene is not matched at one end of the junction; a read error may be the cause. The gene calls are TRBV7-7 and TRBJ2-2; D is perhaps TRBD1 (6 bases). Germline CDR1 reads SSHAT; CDR2 reads FNYEAQ (reference sequence). This CDR3 region has 14 residues. The CDR3, as DNA: TGTGCTAGCAGCTCGTCCCGGGACATCGGGGAGCTGTTTTTT. As protein: CASSSSRDIGELFF.

The chain recombines TRBV4-1 with TRBJ2-7, with D perhaps matching TRBD1 (6 bases). Germline assignment: CDR1 MGHRA and CDR2 YSYEKL. Trimming removed 0 bases at V and 1 base at J, with 10 bases between. There are 15 residues in the CDR3. CDR3 sequence: CASSQEHRESYEQYF. DNA for the CDR3: TGCGCCAGCAGCCAAGAACACAGGGAGTCCTACGAGCAGTACTTC.

This chain uses TRBV10-3 with TRBJ1-1, with 9 bases aligning to TRBD1. Germline CDR1 is ENHRY and CDR2 is SYGVKD. This CDR3 spans 15 amino acids. After removal of 5 bases from V and 1 base from J, the junction contained 5 bases not matched to a gene. CDR3 in DNA: TGTGCCATCAGTCCGACAGGGGGAAAGAACACTGAAGCTTTCTTT. Translation gives CAISPTGGKNTEAFF.

The rearrangement uses TRBV7-9 and TRBJ2-1; D perhaps matches TRBD2 (5 bases). The CDR3 sequence is 13 residues long. Trimming removed 0 bases at V and 7 bases at J, with 7 bases between. Per germline, CDR1 SEHNR and CDR2 FQNEAQ (reference sequence). The CDR3 sequence is CASSLASVNEQFF. The CDR3 coding sequence is TGTGCCAGCAGCTTAGCTAGCGTTAATGAGCAGTTCTTC.

V gene TRBV5-4 combines with J gene TRBJ1-1; 11 bases are shared with TRBD1. The CDR3 length is 17 residues. Germline V lookup: CDR1 SGHNT, CDR2 YYREEE (reference sequence). The V and J ends lost 0 bases and 1 base, in that order; junction bases with no gene match: 5. The CDR3 spells CASSLDQGQGANTEAFF. The CDR3 bases are TGTGCCAGCAGCTTGGACCAAGGACAGGGGGCGAACACTGAAGCTTTCTTT.

This chain links TRBV9 with TRBJ2-1; a possible D gene is TRBD2 (6 bases). The CDR3 is made up of 16 amino acids. Germline V lookup: CDR1 SGDLS, CDR2 YYNGEE. The V gene lost 4 bases and the J gene lost 5 bases, with 19 bases spanning the gap. In nucleotides, the CDR3 is TGTGCCAGCAGCCTCCCGCCGGGGCGGGGAGACAATGAGCAGTTCTTC. It is translated as CASSLPPGRGDNEQFF.

The rearrangement joins TRBV5-4 to TRBJ1-5; 8 bases are a match to TRBD1. The CDR3 has 14 amino acids. The germline V gene has CDR1 SGHNT and CDR2 YYREEE (reference sequence). After removal of 0 bases from V and 6 bases from J, the junction contained 2 bases not matched to a gene. The CDR3 nucleotides read TGTGCCAGCAGCTTGGCAGGGGGCGGTCAGCCCCAGCATTTT. This translates into CASSLAGGGQPQHF.

This rearrangement joins TRBV11-3 to TRBJ2-7; no firm D call. Germline V gives CDR1 SGHNT, CDR2 YENEEA. V was clipped by 6 bases and J by 0 bases, with 9 bases between them. The CDR3 loop spans 13 amino acids. CDR3 bases: TGTGCCAGCAGTAAAGATTCCTCCTACGAGCAGTACTTC. Translation: CASSKDSSYEQYF.

This chain connects TRBV6-5 to TRBJ1-1, with 8 bases fitting TRBD1. V lost 0 bases to trimming and J lost 3 bases; unmatched junction nucleotides: 6. Germline loops: CDR1 MNHEY, CDR2 SVGAGI. The CDR3 loop spans 16 amino acids. CDR3 DNA sequence: TGTGCCAGCAGTTACTCTCCCGGACAGGGCCACACTGAAGCTTTCTTT. Amino acids: CASSYSPGQGHTEAFF.

The chain carries TRBV27 and TRBJ1-3, with D uncertain. CDR1 and CDR2 from the germline V gene are MNHEY and SMNVEV (reference sequence). The CDR3 loop spans 12 amino acids. Trimming took 5 bases from V and 14 from J, leaving 16 bases between them. CDR3 DNA: TGTGCCAGCAGTCCCGGACGGCAGGCATTATATTTT. Residues: CASSPGRQALYF.

This chain connects TRBV11-3 to TRBJ2-3; D is possibly TRBD1 (5 bases). The germline CDR1 and CDR2 sequences are SGHNT and YENEEA. V shed 8 bases and J shed 3 bases, with 12 bases lying between them. CDR3 length: 13 residues. The CDR3 region is CASVGKGTDTQYF. The CDR3 coding sequence is TGTGCCAGCGTCGGTAAGGGGACAGATACGCAGTATTTT.

The V call is TRBV11-1, the J call TRBJ1-1; no clear D. This CDR3 spans 14 amino acids. Germline CDR1 and CDR2: SGHAT and FQDESV (reference sequence). The ends were cut back, 3 bases at V and 10 bases at J, with 18 bases in the middle. CDR3 region: CASSLRAGLDGAFF. The CDR3 coding sequence is TGTGCCAGCAGCTTGAGGGCGGGCCTCGACGGAGCTTTCTTT. The full variable domain, rest sourced from reference TRBV11-1 and TRBJ1-1, is EAEVAQSPRYKITEKSQAVAFWCDPISGHATLYWYRQILGQGPELLVQFQDESVVDDSQLPKDRFSAERLKGVDSTLKIQPAELGDSAMYLCASSLRAGLDGAFFGQGTRLTVV.

The chain links TRBV3-1 (or the pseudogene TRBV3-2) to TRBJ1-2; no clear D gene. V lost 1 base and J lost 8, with 23 bases in between. Germline CDR1 LGHDT, CDR2 YNNKEL (reference sequence). The CDR3 covers 17 residues. The CDR3: CASSQGEAAFIIGGYTF. CDR3 coding DNA: TGTGCCAGCAGCCAAGGGGAGGCAGCCTTCATTATCGGGGGCTACACCTTC.

The chain joins TRBV7-9 to TRBJ2-7, with TRBD2 identical over 7 bases. CDR1 and CDR2 (germline): SEHNR, FQNEAQ (reference sequence). The CDR3 has 12 amino acids. V lost 3 bases and J lost 6; bases outside the gene matches: 2. The CDR3 protein is CASSFPGGEQYF. The CDR3 nucleotides read TGTGCCAGCAGCTTCCCGGGGGGCGAGCAGTACTTC.

The CDR3 reads CASSLARPGQGAAFF. CDR3 nucleotides: TGTGCCAGCAGCTTAGCGCGCCCTGGACAGGGGGCGGCTTTCTTT. The V and J genes are TRBV7-2 and TRBJ1-1, with 11 nucleotides matching TRBD1. Per germline, CDR1 SGHTA and CDR2 FQGNSA. V was clipped by 0 bases and J by 11 bases; unmatched bases: 8. The CDR3 is 15 residues long.

CDR3 amino acids: CASADGAYEQYF. DNA of the CDR3: TGTGCCAGCGCGGACGGGGCCTACGAGCAGTACTTC. The V and J genes are TRBV27 and TRBJ2-7; tentatively, D is TRBD2 (5 bases). CDR3 size: 12 residues. Deletions cut 8 bases from V and 2 bases from J, with 10 bases between. CDR1 MNHEY and CDR2 SMNVEV come from the germline V gene (reference sequence).

This chain's CDR3 is CASSLGPGSNNEQFF. The CDR3 region has the DNA TGTGCCAGCAGCCTTGGTCCAGGATCTAACAATGAGCAGTTCTTC. The chain is built from TRBV5-6 and TRBJ2-1; no clear D. This CDR3 region has 15 residues. The V gene lost 4 bases and the J gene lost 5 bases, with 16 bases spanning the gap. Germline V gives CDR1 SGHDT, CDR2 YYEEEE.

The rearrangement links TRBV29-1 to TRBJ1-2; D remains unclear. The CDR3 spans 13 residues. Germline assignment: CDR1 SQVTM and CDR2 ANQGSEA. Trimming stripped 4 bases from V and 3 bases from J, with 12 bases between. This CDR3 reads CSVAETSYYGYTF. CDR3 nucleotides: TGCAGCGTTGCTGAGACCAGTTACTATGGCTACACCTTC.

This rearrangement joins TRBV6-5 to TRBJ2-1; D may correspond to TRBD1 or TRBD2 (5 bases each). This CDR3 comprises 16 residues. The V and J ends lost 0 bases and 6 bases respectively, with 15 bases between them. Germline V gene lookup returns CDR1 MNHEY and CDR2 SVGAGI. The CDR3, as DNA: TGTGCCAGCAGTTACTCGACCAGTGGGGGTTCCAATGAGCAGTTCTTC. Translating gives CASSYSTSGGSNEQFF.

This clone was recorded a few times. This chain uses TRBV4-2 with TRBJ1-5; D is unresolved. Germline CDR1 LGHNA, CDR2 YNFKEQ. Trimming took 2 bases from V and 3 from J, leaving 14 bases between them. This CDR3 is 16 amino acids long. The CDR3 reads CASSQSPAEVNQPQHF. In DNA, the CDR3 is TGTGCCAGCAGCCAAAGCCCCGCTGAGGTCAATCAGCCCCAGCATTTT.

The V gene is TRBV28, the J gene TRBJ2-5; 15 positions agree with TRBD2. Germline CDR1 and CDR2: MDHEN and SYDVKM. The CDR3 has 17 amino acids. With V trimmed by 6 bases and J by 2 bases, 7 bases remained unmatched. The CDR3 sequence: CASRPRGLAGGQETQYF. Here the CDR3 DNA reads TGTGCCAGCAGACCCCGGGGACTAGCGGGGGGACAAGAGACCCAGTACTTC.